This T cell receptor beta chain was profiled in a study of cytomegalovirus exposure and HLA in healthy donors. The overall study: Inside one of the first data releases sat 80 million to 95 million unique TCRs taken from HLA-typed donors. Study outcomes and limitations: Cytomegalovirus-associated status was assigned to 150 to 200 TCR beta chains.

Per the germline V gene, CDR1 is SQVTM and CDR2 is ANQGSEA. The CDR3 is 11 amino acids long, termini counted. As concerns this clone: Its antigen is still unknown. This likely comes from a read error, as the CDR3 has no conserved phenylalanine or tryptophan at its end. The DNA is omitted, as the CDR3 cannot be located on it reliably, and the CDR3 follows TCRdb's listing.

Primers: 60 Vbeta forward and 13 Jbeta reverse. Libraries were prepared by immunoSEQ multiplex PCR; TCRdb keeps only in-frame clonotypes and omits some of them. The sample has around 140,000 clones; roughly 82% are singletons. Sequencing was performed on PBMCs. This sequence originates from a man aged 25 to 45 in good health and CMV-seronegative. The chain carries TRBV29-1 and TRBJ1-2. The chain's CDR3 is CSVKREGNLCV.